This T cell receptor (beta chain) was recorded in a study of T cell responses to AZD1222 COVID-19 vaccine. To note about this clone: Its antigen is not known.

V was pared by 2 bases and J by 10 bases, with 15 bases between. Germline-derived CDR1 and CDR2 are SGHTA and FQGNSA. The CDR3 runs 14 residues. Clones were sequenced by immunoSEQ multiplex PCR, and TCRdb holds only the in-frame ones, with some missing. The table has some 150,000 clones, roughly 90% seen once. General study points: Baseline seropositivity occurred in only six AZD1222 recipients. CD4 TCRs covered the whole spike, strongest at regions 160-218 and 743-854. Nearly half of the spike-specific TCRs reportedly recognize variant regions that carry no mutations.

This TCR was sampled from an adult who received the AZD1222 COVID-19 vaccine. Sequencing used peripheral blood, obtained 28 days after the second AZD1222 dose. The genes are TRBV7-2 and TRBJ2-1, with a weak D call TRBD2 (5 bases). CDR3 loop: CASSLRTLAAEQFF. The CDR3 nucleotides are TGTGCCAGCAGCTTAAGGACTCTAGCCGCGGAGCAGTTCTTC.